This record looks at one T cell receptor (beta chain) sequence and its context. Its matching antigen is unknown. Germline CDR1 reads SGHDT; CDR2 reads YYEEEE. Trimming removed 0 bases from V and 2 bases from J; junction bases left unmatched: 2. The CDR3 is 15 residues long. Clones were read by immunoSEQ multiplex PCR, and TCRdb kept only the in-frame ones, dropping some. The table shows about 41,000 clones, with approximately 89% occurring only once. The data belong to a study of T cells in narcolepsy. Study-wide background: Donors had narcolepsy type 1 or type 2, or were healthy controls.

Study-wide findings and caveats: Autoreactive HCRT-specific and TRIB2-specific clonotypes were marked in same-patient CSF-versus-blood CD4+ comparisons.

The sequenced sample consisted of CD45RA- memory CD4+ T cells from PBMCs. The chain couples TRBV5-6 to TRBJ1-2, with 9 positions matching TRBD1. This TCR was sampled from a human donor with narcolepsy. CDR3 sequence: CASSLDRGPNYGYTF. The CDR3 nucleotides read TGTGCCAGCAGCTTGGACAGGGGGCCCAACTATGGCTACACCTTC.